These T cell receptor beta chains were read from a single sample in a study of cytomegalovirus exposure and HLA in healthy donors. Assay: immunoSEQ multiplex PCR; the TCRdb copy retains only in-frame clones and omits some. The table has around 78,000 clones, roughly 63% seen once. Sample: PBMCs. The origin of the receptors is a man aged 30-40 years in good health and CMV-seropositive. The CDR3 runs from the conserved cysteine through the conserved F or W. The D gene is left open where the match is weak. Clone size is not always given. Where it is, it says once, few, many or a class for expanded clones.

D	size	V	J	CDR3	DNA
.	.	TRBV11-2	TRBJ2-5	CASSFNGGETQYF	TGTGCCAGCAGCTTTAATGGGGGGGAGACCCAGTACTTC
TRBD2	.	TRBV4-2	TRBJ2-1	CASSPLGGALYNEQFF	TGTGCCAGCAGCCCCCTGGGAGGGGCCTTATACAATGAGCAGTTCTTC
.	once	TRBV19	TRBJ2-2	CASSIGPGSAGGAGELFF	TGTGCCAGTAGTATTGGGCCCGGGAGCGCCGGGGGAGCCGGGGAGCTGTTTTTT
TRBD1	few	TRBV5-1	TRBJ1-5	CASSFRGGNQPQHF	TGCGCCAGCAGCTTCAGGGGGGGCAATCAGCCCCAGCATTTT
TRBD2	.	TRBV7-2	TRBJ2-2	CASSFLTGGRGELFF	TGTGCCAGCAGCTTTCTTACCGGGGGGAGGGGGGAGCTGTTTTTT
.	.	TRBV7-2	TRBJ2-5	CASSLREMAETQYF	TGTGCCAGCAGCTTACGGGAGATGGCTGAGACCCAGTACTTC
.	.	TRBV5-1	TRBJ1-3	CASSLAGSGNTIYF	TGCGCCAGCAGCTTGGCAGGGTCTGGAAACACCATATATTTT
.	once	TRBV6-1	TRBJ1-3	CATALDSGNTIYF	TGTGCCACTGCCTTAGATTCTGGAAACACCATATATTTT
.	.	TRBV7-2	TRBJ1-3	CASSQLYLSGNTIYF	TGTGCCAGCAGCCAACTATATCTCTCTGGAAACACCATATATTTT
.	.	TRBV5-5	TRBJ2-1	CASSLEGARYNEQFF	TGTGCCAGCAGCTTGGAAGGGGCCAGGTACAATGAGCAGTTCTTC
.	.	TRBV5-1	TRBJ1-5	CASSWAGASNQPQHF	TGCGCCAGCAGCTGGGCAGGGGCCAGCAATCAGCCCCAGCATTTT
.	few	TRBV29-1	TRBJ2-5	CSVAESGKTQYF	TGCAGCGTTGCGGAGAGCGGAAAGACCCAGTACTTC
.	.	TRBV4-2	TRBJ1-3	CASSQETPGGNTIYF	TGTGCCAGCAGCCAAGAAACCCCGGGTGGAAACACCATATATTTT
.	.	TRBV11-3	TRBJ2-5	CASRRGGLRETQYF	TGTGCCAGCAGGAGAGGGGGATTAAGGGAGACCCAGTACTTC
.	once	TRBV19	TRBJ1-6	CASSITGANSPLHF	TGTGCCAGTAGTATCACCGGAGCTAATTCACCCCTCCACTTT
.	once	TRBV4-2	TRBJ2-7	CASSESTAAYEQYF	TGTGCCAGCAGCGAGTCTACAGCGGCTTACGAGCAGTACTTC
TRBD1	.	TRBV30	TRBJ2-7	CAFFRDREVSEQYF	TGTGCCTTTTTCCGGGACAGGGAAGTCTCCGAGCAGTACTTC
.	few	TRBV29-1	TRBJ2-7	CSVAGRANYEQYF	TGCAGCGTTGCGGGTAGAGCGAACTACGAGCAGTACTTC
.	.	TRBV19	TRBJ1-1	CASSSQVNTEAFF	TGTGCCAGTAGTTCACAGGTGAACACTGAAGCTTTCTTT
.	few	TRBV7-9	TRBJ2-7	CASSLAPSNSYEQYF	TGTGCCAGCAGCTTAGCCCCTAGCAATTCCTACGAGCAGTACTTC
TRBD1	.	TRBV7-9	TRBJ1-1	CASRPQGAGTEAFF	TGTGCCAGCAGGCCTCAGGGGGCTGGCACTGAAGCTTTCTTT
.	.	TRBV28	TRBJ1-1	CASSSPQGLGDTEAFF	TGTGCCAGCAGTTCCCCGCAGGGACTGGGGGACACTGAAGCTTTCTTT
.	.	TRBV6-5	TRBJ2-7	CASTPGGLDEQYF	TGTGCCAGCACCCCCGGGGGGCTCGACGAGCAGTACTTC
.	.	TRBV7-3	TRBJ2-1	CASSRVGGEVDEQFF	TGTGCCAGCAGCCGGGTAGGCGGGGAAGTGGATGAGCAGTTCTTC
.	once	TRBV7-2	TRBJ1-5	CASSLALRDTNQPQHF	TGTGCCAGCAGCTTAGCGCTAAGGGACACCAATCAGCCCCAGCATTTT
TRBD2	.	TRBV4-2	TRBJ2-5	CASSQDLRASGIITQYF	TGTGCCAGCAGCCAAGATCTTCGGGCTAGCGGGATAATAACCCAGTACTTC
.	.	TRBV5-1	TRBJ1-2	CASSLMGGSNYGYTF	TGCGCCAGCAGCTTGATGGGGGGGAGTAACTATGGCTACACCTTC
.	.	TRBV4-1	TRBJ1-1	CASSRGAASEAFF	TGCGCCAGCAGCCGCGGGGCGGCCAGTGAAGCTTTCTTT
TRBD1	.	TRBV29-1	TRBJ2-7	CSVGNRGDEQYF	TGCAGCGTTGGGAACAGGGGGGACGAGCAGTACTTC
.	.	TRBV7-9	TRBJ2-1	CASSLDGNGGSEQFF	TGTGCCAGCAGCTTAGACGGGAATGGGGGGTCTGAGCAGTTCTTC
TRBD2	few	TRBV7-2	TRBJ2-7	CASSPGLAGTYEQYF	TGTGCCAGCAGCCCCGGACTAGCGGGAACCTACGAGCAGTACTTC
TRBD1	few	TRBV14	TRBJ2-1	CASSRRLGQDHNEQFF	TGTGCCAGCAGTCGAAGACTGGGACAGGACCACAATGAGCAGTTCTTC
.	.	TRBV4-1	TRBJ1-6	CASSQDQEVSPLHF	TGCGCCAGCAGCCAAGATCAGGAGGTTTCACCCCTCCACTTT
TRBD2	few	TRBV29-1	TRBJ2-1	CSVEGLLAEQYNEQFF	TGCAGCGTTGAAGGTCTTCTAGCGGAGCAGTACAATGAGCAGTTCTTC
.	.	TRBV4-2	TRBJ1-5	CASSLTVTADQPQHF	TGTGCCAGCAGCCTAACGGTTACAGCAGATCAGCCCCAGCATTTT
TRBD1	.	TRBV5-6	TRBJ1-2	CASSLAGQANNYGYTF	TGTGCCAGCAGCTTGGCCGGACAGGCGAATAACTATGGCTACACCTTC
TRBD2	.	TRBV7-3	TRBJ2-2	CASSQGLAGGTGELFF	TGTGCCAGCAGCCAAGGGTTAGCGGGAGGCACCGGGGAGCTGTTTTTT